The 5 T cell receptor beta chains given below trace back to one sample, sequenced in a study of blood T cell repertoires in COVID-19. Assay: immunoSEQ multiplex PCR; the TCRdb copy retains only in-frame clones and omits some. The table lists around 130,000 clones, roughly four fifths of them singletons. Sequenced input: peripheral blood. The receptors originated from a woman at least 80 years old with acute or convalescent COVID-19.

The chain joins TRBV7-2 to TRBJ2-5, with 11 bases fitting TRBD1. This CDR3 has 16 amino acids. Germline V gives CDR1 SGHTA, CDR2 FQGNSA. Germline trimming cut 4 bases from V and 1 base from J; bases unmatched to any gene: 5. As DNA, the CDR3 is TGTGCCAGCAGCTCCAGGACAGGGGGCTCCCAAGAGACCCAGTACTTC. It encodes CASSSRTGGSQETQYF.

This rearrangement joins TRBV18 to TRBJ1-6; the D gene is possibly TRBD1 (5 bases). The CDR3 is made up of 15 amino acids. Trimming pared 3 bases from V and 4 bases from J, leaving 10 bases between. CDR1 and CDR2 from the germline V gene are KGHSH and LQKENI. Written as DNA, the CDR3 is TGTGCCAGCTCACCCGCGGCAGGGTATAATTCACCCCTCCACTTT. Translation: CASSPAAGYNSPLHF.

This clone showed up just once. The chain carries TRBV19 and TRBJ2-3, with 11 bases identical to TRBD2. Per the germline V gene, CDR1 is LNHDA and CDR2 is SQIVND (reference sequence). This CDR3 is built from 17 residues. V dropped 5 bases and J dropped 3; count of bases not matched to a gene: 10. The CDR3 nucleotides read TGTGCCAGTAGTGGCCTAGCGGGGGGAAGAGGGACAGATACGCAGTATTTT. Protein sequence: CASSGLAGGRGTDTQYF.

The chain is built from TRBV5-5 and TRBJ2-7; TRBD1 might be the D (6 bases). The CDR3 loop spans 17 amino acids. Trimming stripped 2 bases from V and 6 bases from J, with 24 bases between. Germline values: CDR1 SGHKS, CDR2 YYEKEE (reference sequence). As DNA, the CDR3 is TGTGCCAGCAGCTTTAGGACAGCCAATTTATTTTTTCGCGAGCAGTACTTC. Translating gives CASSFRTANLFFREQYF.

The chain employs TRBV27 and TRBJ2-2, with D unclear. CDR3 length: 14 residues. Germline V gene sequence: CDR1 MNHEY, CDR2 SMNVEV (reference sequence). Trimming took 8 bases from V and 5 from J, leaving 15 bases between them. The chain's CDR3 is CASHPIPLTGELFF. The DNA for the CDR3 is TGTGCCAGCCACCCTATACCTCTAACCGGGGAGCTGTTTTTT.